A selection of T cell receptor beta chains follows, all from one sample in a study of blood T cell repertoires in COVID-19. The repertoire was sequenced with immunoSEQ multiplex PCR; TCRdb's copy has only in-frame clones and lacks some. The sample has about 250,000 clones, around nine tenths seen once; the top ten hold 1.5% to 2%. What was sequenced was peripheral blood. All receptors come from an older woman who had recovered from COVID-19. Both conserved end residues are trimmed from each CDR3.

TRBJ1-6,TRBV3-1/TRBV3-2,ASSQGQDNSPLH
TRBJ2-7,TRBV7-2,ASSLRTNYEQY
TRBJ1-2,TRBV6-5,ASNKVQGGSSRVF
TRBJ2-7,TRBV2,ASSVYEQY
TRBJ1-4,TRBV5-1,ASSLTATNEKLF
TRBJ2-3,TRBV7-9,AGKTSGGTDTQY
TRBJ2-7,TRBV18,ASSPKGLLYEQY
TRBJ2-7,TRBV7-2,ASSLAPGGSSIAYEQY
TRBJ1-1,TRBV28,ASSLGGLNTEAF
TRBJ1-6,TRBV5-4,ASHAGGFPSPLH
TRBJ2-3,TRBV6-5,ASSSGQYSTDTQY
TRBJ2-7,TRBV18,ASSRTVGASYEQY
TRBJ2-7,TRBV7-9,ASSVGDSREQY
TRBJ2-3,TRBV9,ASSAGQGAQFDTQY
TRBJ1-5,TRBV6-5,ASRRQGKQPQH
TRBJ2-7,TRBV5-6,ASSSTGGEQY
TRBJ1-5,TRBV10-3,AISEDRGMNSNQPQH